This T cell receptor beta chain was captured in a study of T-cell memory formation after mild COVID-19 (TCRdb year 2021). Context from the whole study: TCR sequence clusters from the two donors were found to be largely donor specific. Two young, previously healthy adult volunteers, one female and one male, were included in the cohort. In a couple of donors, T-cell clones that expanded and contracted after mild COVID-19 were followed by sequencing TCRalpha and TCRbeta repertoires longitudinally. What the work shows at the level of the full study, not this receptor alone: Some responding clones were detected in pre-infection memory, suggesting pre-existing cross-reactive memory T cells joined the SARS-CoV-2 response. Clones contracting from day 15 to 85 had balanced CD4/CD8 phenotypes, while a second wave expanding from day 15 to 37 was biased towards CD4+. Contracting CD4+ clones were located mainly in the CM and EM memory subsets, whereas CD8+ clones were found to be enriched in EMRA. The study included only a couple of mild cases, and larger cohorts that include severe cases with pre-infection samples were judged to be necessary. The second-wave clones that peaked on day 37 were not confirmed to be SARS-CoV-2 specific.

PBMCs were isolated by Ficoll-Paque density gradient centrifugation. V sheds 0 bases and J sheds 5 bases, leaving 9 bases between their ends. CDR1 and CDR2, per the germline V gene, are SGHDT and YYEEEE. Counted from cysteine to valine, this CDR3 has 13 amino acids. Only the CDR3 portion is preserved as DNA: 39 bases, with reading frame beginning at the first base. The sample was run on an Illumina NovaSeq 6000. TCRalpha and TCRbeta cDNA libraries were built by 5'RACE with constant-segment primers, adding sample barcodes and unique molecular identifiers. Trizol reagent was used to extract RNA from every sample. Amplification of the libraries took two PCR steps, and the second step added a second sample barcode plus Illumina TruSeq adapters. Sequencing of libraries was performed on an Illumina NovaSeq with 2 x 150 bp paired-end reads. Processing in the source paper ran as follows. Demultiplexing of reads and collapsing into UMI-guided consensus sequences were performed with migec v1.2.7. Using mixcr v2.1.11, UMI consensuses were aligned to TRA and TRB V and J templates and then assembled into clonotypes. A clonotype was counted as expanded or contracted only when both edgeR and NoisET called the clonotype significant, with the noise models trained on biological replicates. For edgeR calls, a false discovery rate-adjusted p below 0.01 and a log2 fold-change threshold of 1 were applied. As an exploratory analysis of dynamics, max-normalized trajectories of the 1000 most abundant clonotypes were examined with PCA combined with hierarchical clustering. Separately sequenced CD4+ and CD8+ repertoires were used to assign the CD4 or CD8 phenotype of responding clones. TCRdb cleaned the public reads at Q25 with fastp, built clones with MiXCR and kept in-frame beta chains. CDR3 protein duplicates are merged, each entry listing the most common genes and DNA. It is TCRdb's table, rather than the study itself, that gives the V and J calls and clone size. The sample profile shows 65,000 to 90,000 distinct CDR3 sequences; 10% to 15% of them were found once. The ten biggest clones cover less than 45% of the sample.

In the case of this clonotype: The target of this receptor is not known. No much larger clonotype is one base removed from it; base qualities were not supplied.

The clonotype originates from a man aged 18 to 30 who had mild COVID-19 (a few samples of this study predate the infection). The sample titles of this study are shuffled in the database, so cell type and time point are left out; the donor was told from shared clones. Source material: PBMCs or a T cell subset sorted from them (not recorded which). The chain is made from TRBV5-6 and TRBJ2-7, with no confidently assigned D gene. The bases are TGTGCCAGCAGCTTGGCAATGAACCACGAGCAGTACGTC. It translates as CASSLAMNHEQYV.